Presented here are 3 T cell receptor beta chains from one specimen sequenced in a study of response to subunit inactivated influenza vaccine. Using its own MiXCR run on the RT-PCR reads, TCRdb lists one record per CDR3 protein. This table holds roughly 790,000 distinct CDR3 sequences, over 20% found once. Here the sequenced sample was PBMCs from blood, taken around 5 days after vaccination. Source of these receptors: a middle-aged man who received an inactivated influenza vaccine.

In this sample, this clonotype turned up many times. The chain uses TRBV29-1 and TRBJ2-1, with D hard to call. The CDR3 has 13 amino acids. V was trimmed by 1 base and J by 9 bases, leaving 13 bases between them. CDR1 and CDR2 (germline): SQVTM, ANQGSEA. The CDR3 protein is CSVEGGLAIEQFF. CDR3 nucleotide sequence: TGCAGCGTTGAAGGAGGTTTGGCTATTGAGCAGTTCTTC.

This clonotype has only a few counts. CDR3 region: CASKQGASYNSPLHF. Written as DNA, the CDR3 is TGTGCCAGCAAACAGGGGGCATCCTATAATTCACCCCTCCACTTT. V is TRBV6-1 and J is TRBJ1-6; 9 nucleotides match TRBD1. J was trimmed by 1 base and V by 7 bases; bases with no gene match: 2. Looked up from germline, CDR1 is MNHNS and CDR2 is SASEGT. CDR3 length: 15 amino acids.

J is TRBJ2-7 and V is TRBV25-1; 11 nucleotides match TRBD2. Germline V CDR1 and CDR2: MGHDK, SYGVNS. V was pared by 4 bases and J by 7 bases, with 12 bases of the junction left unmatched. This CDR3 region has 16 residues. In DNA, the CDR3 is TGTGCCAGCAGTGGCCGAGGGACTAGCGGCTCTAGGGAGCAGTACTTC. Its translation: CASSGRGTSGSREQYF.